The 30 T cell receptor beta chains reported below all come from one sample, sequenced in a study of blood T cell repertoires in COVID-19. Libraries were prepared by immunoSEQ multiplex PCR; TCRdb keeps only in-frame clonotypes and omits some of them. The sample contains 300,000 to 450,000 clones, more than 80% of which appear only once. Sequencing input: peripheral blood. These TCRs come from a woman under 40 with COVID-19, enrolled during active disease.

This clone was observed a handful of times. The rearrangement joins TRBV18 to TRBJ1-1; TRBD1 matches at 8 bases. Germline CDR1 and CDR2: KGHSH and LQKENI. The CDR3 sequence is 15 residues long. With V trimmed by 5 bases and J by 5 bases, 10 bases remained unmatched. The CDR3 sequence is CASSSRQGRGTEAFF. The CDR3 DNA sequence: TGTGCCAGCTCATCAAGACAGGGGAGGGGTACTGAAGCTTTCTTT.

J is TRBJ1-2 and V is TRBV5-5; TRBD1 is a possible D gene (5 bases). CDR3 length: 16 residues. Trimming cost V 3 bases and J 5 bases, with 20 bases left between them. The germline CDR1 and CDR2 sequences are SGHKS and YYEKEE (reference sequence). CDR3 nucleotides: TGTGCCAGCAGCTGGCGGGGCAGAACGACCATATATGGCTACACCTTC. Translation: CASSWRGRTTIYGYTF.

The chain links TRBV24-1 to TRBJ2-1; D ambiguous. This CDR3 is 12 amino acids long. V shed 1 base and J shed 7 bases, with 4 bases lying between them. Germline CDR1 and CDR2: KGHDR and SFDVKD. As DNA, the CDR3 is TGTGCCACCAGTGATTTAGCGAATGAGCAGTTCTTC. Amino acids: CATSDLANEQFF.

The genes are TRBV5-8 and TRBJ1-1, with D perhaps matching TRBD1 (5 bases). This CDR3 is built from 14 residues. Germline V lookup: CDR1 SGHTS, CDR2 YDEGEE. V gave up 0 bases and J gave up 6 bases, with 12 bases separating them. The CDR3, as DNA: TGTGCCAGCAGCTTGGGACAGATAGCCTCTGAAGCTTTCTTT. It translates to CASSLGQIASEAFF.

The gene calls are TRBV15 and TRBJ1-4; D not certain. Germline CDR1 and CDR2: LNHNV and YYDKDF (reference sequence). V lost 3 bases and J 5 bases, leaving 13 bases between the germline ends. The CDR3 consists of 15 residues. The DNA for the CDR3 is TGTGCCACCAGCAGGGGCTCCGCGGGGAATGAAAAACTGTTTTTT. It yields the protein CATSRGSAGNEKLFF. Full variable domain (missing parts from reference TRBV15 and TRBJ1-4): DAMVIQNPRYQVTQFGKPVTLSCSQTLNHNVMYWYQQKSSQAPKLLFHYYDKDFNNEADTPDNFQSRRPNTSFCFLDIRSPGLGDTAMYLCATSRGSAGNEKLFFGSGTQLSVL.

The rearrangement links TRBV2 to TRBJ2-1; 11 bases align to TRBD2. Germline V gene lookup returns CDR1 SNHLY and CDR2 FYNNEI. V lost 6 bases to trimming and J lost 2 bases; unmatched junction nucleotides: 3. The CDR3 length is 15 residues. CDR3 sequence reads: CASSTSGSPYNEQFF. DNA of the CDR3: TGTGCCAGCAGCACTAGCGGGAGTCCCTACAATGAGCAGTTCTTC.

CDR3 loop: CASSISGEAKNIQYF. In nucleotides, the CDR3 is TGTGCCAGCAGCATTAGCGGGGAGGCCAAAAACATTCAGTACTTC. V usage is TRBV7-9 and J usage is TRBJ2-4; the match to TRBD2 covers 8 bases. The CDR3 covers 15 residues. V shed 5 bases and J 1 base; nucleotides not matched to a gene: 4. Germline V CDR1 and CDR2: SEHNR, FQNEAQ (reference sequence).

The chain recombines TRBV11-2 with TRBJ1-6; unclear D gene. The CDR3 runs 14 residues. Germline CDR1 SGHAT, CDR2 FQNNGV. The V gene lost 7 bases and the J gene lost 9 bases, with 16 bases spanning the gap. DNA of the CDR3: TGTGCCAGCACCCGGCTGAGGGATGGTTCACCCCTCCACTTT. It is translated as CASTRLRDGSPLHF.

The rearrangement uses TRBV5-6 and TRBJ2-4, with a possible D match to TRBD2 (5 bases). The CDR3 is 15 residues long. Germline CDR1 is SGHDT and CDR2 is YYEEEE. V was clipped by 1 base and J by 8 bases, with 16 bases between them. The CDR3 DNA reads as TGTGCCAGCAGCTTGAAGGACGGACTCATCCACATTCAGTACTTC. Translating gives CASSLKDGLIHIQYF.

This chain joins TRBV7-2 and TRBJ1-1; D is possibly TRBD1 (6 bases). Per the germline V gene, CDR1 is SGHTA and CDR2 is FQGNSA. This CDR3 contains 12 residues. V was trimmed by 4 bases and J by 5 bases, leaving 8 bases between them. Here the CDR3 DNA reads TGTGCCAGCAGCTCGGACAGAACTGAAGCTTTCTTT. Amino acid sequence: CASSSDRTEAFF.

The rearrangement uses TRBV6-2 or TRBV6-3 and TRBJ2-5; 15 bases are shared with TRBD2. This CDR3 has 17 residues. The junction had 8 bases not matched to a gene; V was cut back by 5 bases and J by 4 bases. CDR1 and CDR2 from the germline V gene are MNHEY and SVGEGT. CDR3 region: CASSTPGLAGGGETQYF. The CDR3 DNA reads TGTGCCAGCAGTACCCCGGGACTAGCGGGGGGTGGAGAGACCCAGTACTTC.

The chain employs TRBV24-1 and TRBJ2-5; the D gene is possibly TRBD1 (6 bases). V lost 5 bases and J 4 bases, leaving 16 bases between the germline ends. This CDR3 is built from 15 residues. CDR1 and CDR2 (germline): KGHDR, SFDVKD. As DNA, the CDR3 is TGTGCCACCAGTGCCATTACAGGGAGAGGAGAGACCCAGTACTTC. Its protein is CATSAITGRGETQYF.

V and J are TRBV10-1 and TRBJ2-7; 8 bases are shared with TRBD1. The CDR3 contains 13 residues. J lost 6 bases, V lost 6 bases, and 7 bases had no gene match. Germline V gene data show CDR1 as WNHNN and CDR2 as SYGVQD (reference sequence). As DNA, the CDR3 is TGCGCCAGCAGAGGACAGGGAGCGGGCGAGCAGTACTTC. It codes for CASRGQGAGEQYF.

The rearrangement uses TRBV2 and TRBJ1-5, with 9 bases that match TRBD1. Germline assignment: CDR1 SNHLY and CDR2 FYNNEI. Trimming removed 8 bases from V and 6 bases from J; junction bases left unmatched: 2. The CDR3 has 12 residues. The CDR3 is CASGTGIQPQHF. As DNA, the CDR3 is TGTGCCAGCGGGACAGGGATTCAGCCCCAGCATTTT.

V is TRBV29-1 and J is TRBJ2-3; TRBD2 matches at 11 bases. V was pared by 4 bases and J by 6 bases, with 3 bases of the junction left unmatched. CDR1 is SQVTM and CDR2 is ANQGSEA in the germline V gene. This CDR3 spans 13 amino acids. The CDR3 is CSVAGLAADTQYF. CDR3 nucleotide sequence: TGCAGCGTTGCGGGACTAGCGGCGGATACGCAGTATTTT.

The chain joins TRBV4-3 to TRBJ2-3, with 8 nucleotides matching TRBD2. The J segment lost 0 bases and the V segment lost 3 bases, leaving 8 bases of the junction unmatched. The CDR3 runs 17 residues. Germline V lookup: CDR1 LGHNA, CDR2 YSLEER. The CDR3 loop reads CASSQSGGLASTDTQYF. The DNA of the CDR3 is TGCGCCAGCAGCCAGAGCGGGGGTTTGGCTAGCACAGATACGCAGTATTTT.

V is TRBV5-4 and J is TRBJ2-5, with TRBD2 matching over 8 bases. J was trimmed by 3 bases and V by 1 base; bases with no gene match: 11. The CDR3 has 17 residues. Germline CDR1 and CDR2: SGHNT and YYREEE (reference sequence). The CDR3 here is CASSLIGLAGKKETQYF. The DNA for the CDR3 is TGTGCCAGCAGCTTGATCGGCTTAGCGGGAAAAAAAGAGACCCAGTACTTC.

The chain links TRBV10-2 to TRBJ1-2, with unresolved D. Deletions cut 2 bases from V and 4 bases from J, with 14 bases between. Germline lookup yields CDR1 WSHSY and CDR2 SAAADI. The CDR3 runs 15 residues. CDR3 nucleotide sequence: TGCGCCAGCAGTGAGAGCCTAGGCATGGGCTATGGCTACACCTTC. Its translation is CASSESLGMGYGYTF.

The gene calls are TRBV19 and TRBJ1-1; possibly TRBD1 for D (6 bases). Germline V gene sequence: CDR1 LNHDA, CDR2 SQIVND (reference sequence). The CDR3 sequence is 12 residues long. The V end was cut by 0 bases, the J end by 13 bases, with 12 bases between. The CDR3 is CASSIEAGHHFF. CDR3 nucleotides: TGTGCCAGTAGTATAGAAGCGGGACACCATTTCTTT.

The J gene is TRBJ2-7, the V gene TRBV7-9, with a possible D match to TRBD2 (6 bases). Germline V gives CDR1 SEHNR, CDR2 FQNEAQ (reference sequence). V lost 6 bases and J lost 6, with 15 bases in between. This CDR3 is 13 amino acids long. CDR3 nucleotides: TGTGCCAGCAGGGGCGAGGGGCGGGGCGAGCAGTACTTC. This sequence encodes CASRGEGRGEQYF.

V and J are TRBV6-5 and TRBJ1-2, with 7 bases identical to TRBD1. Germline CDR1 is MNHEY and CDR2 is SVGAGI. This CDR3 comprises 12 residues. With V trimmed by 5 bases and J by 10 bases, 7 bases remained unmatched. The CDR3 loop is CASSQIQGIYTF. In DNA form, the CDR3 reads TGTGCCAGCAGTCAGATACAGGGGATCTACACCTTC.

The CDR3 nucleotides are TGTGCCAGCAGCTCACGACTAGCGGGAGGGTGGTGGGCCAACGTCCTGACTTTC. Its translation is CASSSRLAGGWWANVLTF. The J gene is TRBJ2-6, the V gene TRBV11-3; 14 bases line up with TRBD2. V trimming: 4 bases; J trimming: 5 bases; junction bases outside the gene matches: 7. The germline V gene has CDR1 SGHNT and CDR2 YENEEA. This CDR3 comprises 18 residues.

The chain employs TRBV5-1 and TRBJ2-1; TRBD1 might be the D (6 bases). V was pared by 2 bases and J by 0 bases, with 15 bases between. Germline V CDR1 and CDR2: SGHRS, YFSETQ. The CDR3 spans 17 residues. The CDR3, as DNA: TGCGCCAGCAGCTTCCCTTCACAGGGATCCTCCTACAATGAGCAGTTCTTC. Protein sequence: CASSFPSQGSSYNEQFF.

This clone was recorded once. The chain recombines TRBV10-3 with TRBJ2-3; 8 nucleotides line up with TRBD1. The V and J ends lost 3 bases and 3 bases, in that order; junction bases with no gene match: 8. The germline CDR1 and CDR2 sequences are ENHRY and SYGVKD. The CDR3 contains 16 residues. The CDR3 sequence is CAISDSPDRVTDTQYF. The CDR3, as DNA: TGTGCCATCAGTGATTCCCCGGACAGGGTGACAGATACGCAGTATTTT.

On this clone itself: One end of the junction fails to match germline, which may point to a read error. The rearrangement joins TRBV7-7 to TRBJ2-3; 9 positions match TRBD1. CDR1 and CDR2 from the germline V gene are SSHAT and FNYEAQ (reference sequence). This CDR3 spans 15 amino acids. The CDR3 bases are TGTGCTAGCAGCTCCGGGACAGGGATAACAGATACGCAGTATTTT. Its protein is CASSSGTGITDTQYF. The entire variable domain, with the rest obtained from reference TRBV7-7 and TRBJ2-3, is as follows: GAGVSQSPRYKVTKRGQDVTLRCDPISSHATLYWYQQALGQGPEFLTYFNYEAQPDKSGLPSDRFSAERPEGSISTLTIQRTEQRDSAMYRCASSSGTGITDTQYFGPGTRLTVL.

The J gene is TRBJ2-6, the V gene TRBV4-1; 9 bases fit TRBD2. In germline, CDR1 is MGHRA, CDR2 YSYEKL. The CDR3 sequence is 20 residues long. V was pared by 1 base and J by 1 base, with 11 bases of the junction left unmatched. This chain's CDR3 is CASSQAQGGRASSGANVLTF. In nucleotides, the CDR3 is TGCGCCAGCAGCCAAGCTCAAGGCGGGAGGGCCAGTTCTGGGGCCAACGTCCTGACTTTC.

V usage is TRBV3-1 (or the pseudogene TRBV3-2) and J usage is TRBJ2-3; 7 nucleotides match TRBD2. The CDR3 is made up of 14 amino acids. Germline loops: CDR1 LGHDT, CDR2 YNNKEL (reference sequence). CDR3 DNA sequence: TGTCCGACACTTCCGGGACTACCTACGGATACGCAGTATTTT. This translates into CPTLPGLPTDTQYF.

This chain uses TRBV4-3 with TRBJ1-1, with 12 bases that match TRBD1. The CDR3 loop spans 19 amino acids. V lost 1 base, J lost 3 bases, and 12 bases stayed unmatched. In germline, CDR1 is LGHNA, CDR2 YSLEER. In nucleotides, the CDR3 is TGCGCCAGCAGCCAAGCGACCGGGACAGGGGGCTCGGTGGACACTGAAGCTTTCTTT. The encoded protein is CASSQATGTGGSVDTEAFF.

The chain is built from TRBV21-1 and TRBJ2-3; TRBD1 is the table's D call, not checked against the DNA. TRBV21-1 has pseudogene status. The CDR3 is made up of 14 amino acids. CDR3 DNA: TGTGCCAGCAACGGGACAGGGCGGAGGGATACGCAGTATTTT. Translated, it gives CASNGTGRRDTQYF.

This sequence joins TRBV4-1 and TRBJ2-1; 8 nucleotides line up with TRBD2. There are 16 residues in the CDR3. The V and J ends lost 0 bases and 5 bases, in that order; junction bases with no gene match: 6. Germline V lookup: CDR1 MGHRA, CDR2 YSYEKL. As DNA, the CDR3 is TGCGCCAGCAGCCAAGAAAAGCGGGAGCTCGACAATGAGCAGTTCTTC. Its protein product is CASSQEKRELDNEQFF.